This T cell receptor (beta chain) was identified during a study of CXCR3-negative and CXCR3-positive naive CD8 T cells. Study outcomes and limitations: More hydrophobic TRB CDR3s occurred in CXCR3-positive than in CXCR3-negative naive cells.

This CDR3 comprises 15 residues. Per germline, CDR1 SGHDN and CDR2 FVKESK. Comment on this clonotype: Its antigen is not known.

The study made its TRB cDNA libraries by 5' RACE, adding UMI labels. TCRdb re-called the 5' RACE reads, yielding one record per CDR3 amino acid sequence without DNA. Its table records over 70,000 distinct CDR3 sequences. This sequence originates from a human donor in good health. Some clones in this sample may be carry-over from other donors' samples. This chain links TRBV14 with TRBJ2-3; TCRdb returns TRBD1, unconfirmable since there is no DNA. Sequencing was done on a sample of naive CXCR3+ CD8+ T cells from blood. The subset denotes: CD45RO-CCR7+CD27+CD95- naive CD8+ T cells expressing CXCR3 (TNR3+). CDR3 residues: CASSPPGVVTDTQYF.